These 8 T cell receptor beta chains share one sample of origin, sequenced in a study of CD8 T cells in ankylosing spondylitis. TCRdb ran MiXCR on the 5' RACE reads and lists one entry per CDR3 protein. The data show about 800,000 distinct CDR3 sequences, approximately 12% seen once. Study findings and constraints: About 8 highly homologous variants formed a TCR beta motif that appeared characteristic of ankylosing spondylitis blood.

Their target antigens are unknown. Sequencing used blood, either unsorted or a sorted T cell fraction (not recorded which). The receptors originated from a male donor with ankylosing spondylitis.

This clonotype came up a few times. The chain has TRBV7-9 and TRBJ1-2; D unclear. Trimming cost V 5 bases and J 5 bases, with 9 bases left between them. The CDR3 is 12 amino acids. CDR1 and CDR2 (germline): SEHNR, FQNEAQ (reference sequence). The CDR3 is CASSPHQYGYTF. In DNA form, the CDR3 reads TGTGCCAGCAGCCCCCACCAATATGGCTACACCTTC.

The chain has TRBV6-5 and TRBJ1-2, with D maybe TRBD1 (6 bases). Deletions cut 0 bases from V and 6 bases from J, with 8 bases between. Germline V gene lookup returns CDR1 MNHEY and CDR2 SVGAGI. The CDR3 length is 13 residues. The CDR3 DNA follows: TGTGCCAGCAGTTACTCGTCAGGGGATGGCTACACCTTC. It specifies CASSYSSGDGYTF.

This clonotype was detected many times. This chain joins TRBV20-1 and TRBJ2-2; D remains ambiguous. CDR3 length: 13 residues. CDR1 and CDR2 from the germline V gene are DFQATT and SNEGSKA (reference sequence). The V and J ends lost 3 bases and 1 base respectively, with 6 bases between them. The chain's CDR3 is CSASLMNTGELFF. The DNA for the CDR3 is TGCAGTGCTAGCCTGATGAACACCGGGGAGCTGTTTTTT.

V gene TRBV20-1 combines with J gene TRBJ2-5, with 14 bases that match TRBD2. The CDR3 contains 15 residues. V gave up 0 bases and J gave up 4 bases; unmatched junction bases: 1. The germline V gene has CDR1 DFQATT and CDR2 SNEGSKA (reference sequence). This CDR3 reads CSAREGTSGGETQYF. The CDR3 nucleotides read TGCAGTGCTAGAGAGGGGACTAGCGGGGGAGAGACCCAGTACTTC.

This clonotype was detected a few times. The chain has TRBV29-1 and TRBJ1-1, with D tentatively TRBD1 (5 bases). Germline-derived CDR1 and CDR2 are SQVTM and ANQGSEA. The CDR3 spans 13 residues. Trimming took 7 bases from V and 5 from J, leaving 17 bases between them. CDR3 nucleotide sequence: TGCAGCGCGAACCCAGCGGGGCGGACTGAAGCTTTCTTT. This encodes CSANPAGRTEAFF.

This clonotype was recorded at least ten times. V and J are TRBV5-1 and TRBJ2-5; TRBD1 matches 7 bases. After removal of 3 bases from V and 2 bases from J, the junction contained 10 bases not matched to a gene. This CDR3 spans 16 amino acids. Germline CDR1 is SGHRS and CDR2 is YFSETQ. CDR3 bases: TGCGCCAGCAGCTCCGGTCGGACAGGAAAACAAGAGACCCAGTACTTC. This codes for CASSSGRTGKQETQYF.

The J gene is TRBJ2-2, the V gene TRBV7-2; D remains ambiguous. Germline loops: CDR1 SGHTA, CDR2 FQGNSA. Trimming pared 0 bases from V and 6 bases from J, leaving 5 bases between. This CDR3 contains 13 residues. The CDR3 region is CASSLAHPGELFF. The CDR3 region has the DNA TGTGCCAGCAGCTTAGCGCACCCCGGGGAGCTGTTTTTT. Drawing the rest from reference TRBV7-2 and TRBJ2-2, the complete variable domain is GAGVSQSPSNKVTEKGKDVELRCDPISGHTALYWYRQSLGQGLEFLIYFQGNSAPDKSGLPSDRFSAERTGGSVSTLTIQRTQQEDSAVYLCASSLAHPGELFFGEGSRLTVL.

This chain joins TRBV4-3 and TRBJ1-5; D is unresolved. The CDR3 sequence is 17 residues long. Germline V CDR1 and CDR2: LGHNA, YSLEER. V was clipped by 3 bases and J by 0 bases, with 15 bases between them. CDR3 sequence: CASSQSILEYSNQPQHF. The CDR3 nucleotides read TGCGCCAGCAGCCAGTCCATCCTGGAGTATAGCAATCAGCCCCAGCATTTT.